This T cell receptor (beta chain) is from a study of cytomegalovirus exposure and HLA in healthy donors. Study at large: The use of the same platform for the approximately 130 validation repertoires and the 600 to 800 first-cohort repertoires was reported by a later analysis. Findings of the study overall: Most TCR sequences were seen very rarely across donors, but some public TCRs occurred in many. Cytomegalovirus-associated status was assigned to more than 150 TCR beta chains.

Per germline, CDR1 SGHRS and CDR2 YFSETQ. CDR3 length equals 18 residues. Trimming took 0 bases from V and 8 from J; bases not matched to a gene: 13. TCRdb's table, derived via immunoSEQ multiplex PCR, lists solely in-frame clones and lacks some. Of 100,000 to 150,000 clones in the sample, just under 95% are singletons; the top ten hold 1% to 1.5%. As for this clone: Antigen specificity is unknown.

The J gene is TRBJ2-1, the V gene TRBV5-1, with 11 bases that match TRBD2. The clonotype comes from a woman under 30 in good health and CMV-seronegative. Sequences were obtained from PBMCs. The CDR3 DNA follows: TGCGCCAGCAGCTTGGACAGGGTTAGCGGGGGGGCCCCCTATGAGCAGTTCTTC. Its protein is CASSLDRVSGGAPYEQFF.